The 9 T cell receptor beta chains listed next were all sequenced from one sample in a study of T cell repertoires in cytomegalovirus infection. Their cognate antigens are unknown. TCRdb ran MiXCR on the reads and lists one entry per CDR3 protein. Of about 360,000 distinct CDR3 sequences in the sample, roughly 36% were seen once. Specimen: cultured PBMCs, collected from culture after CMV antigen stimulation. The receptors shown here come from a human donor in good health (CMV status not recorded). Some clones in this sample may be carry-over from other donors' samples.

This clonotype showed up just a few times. In DNA, the CDR3 is TGTGCCAGCAGCTTGGGGGACACGAGGGAGACCCAGTACTTC. Protein product: CASSLGDTRETQYF. The chain uses TRBV7-9 and TRBJ2-5; D might be TRBD1 (6 bases). The V end was cut by 3 bases, the J end by 5 bases, with 13 bases between. The CDR3 length is 14 residues. Germline V gene lookup returns CDR1 SEHNR and CDR2 FQNEAQ (reference sequence).

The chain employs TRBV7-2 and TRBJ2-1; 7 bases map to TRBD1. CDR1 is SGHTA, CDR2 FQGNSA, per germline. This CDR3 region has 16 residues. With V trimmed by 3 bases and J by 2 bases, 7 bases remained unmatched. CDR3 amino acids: CASSLITGAPYNEQFF. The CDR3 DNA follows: TGTGCCAGCAGCTTGATCACAGGGGCCCCCTACAATGAGCAGTTCTTC.

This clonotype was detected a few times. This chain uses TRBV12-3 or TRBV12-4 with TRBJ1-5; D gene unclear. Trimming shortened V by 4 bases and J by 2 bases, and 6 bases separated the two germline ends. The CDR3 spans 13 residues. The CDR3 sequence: CASSSAGNQPQHF. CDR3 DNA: TGTGCCAGCAGTTCCGCTGGCAATCAGCCCCAGCATTTT.

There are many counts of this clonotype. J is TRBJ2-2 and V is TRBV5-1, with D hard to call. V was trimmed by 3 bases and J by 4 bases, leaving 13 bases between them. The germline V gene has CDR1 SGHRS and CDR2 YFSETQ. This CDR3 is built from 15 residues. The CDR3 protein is CASSWIVGGTGELFF. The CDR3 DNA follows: TGCGCCAGCAGCTGGATAGTAGGTGGCACCGGGGAGCTGTTTTTT.

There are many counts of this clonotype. The CDR3 sequence: CASSPRQYQETQYF. CDR3 DNA sequence: TGTGCCAGCAGCCCCAGACAGTACCAAGAGACCCAGTACTTC. V is TRBV7-2 and J is TRBJ2-5; possible D gene TRBD1, 5 bases. The germline gives CDR1 SGHTA, CDR2 FQGNSA. Trimming took off 5 bases at V and 0 bases at J, with 10 bases between the two ends. The CDR3 contains 14 residues.

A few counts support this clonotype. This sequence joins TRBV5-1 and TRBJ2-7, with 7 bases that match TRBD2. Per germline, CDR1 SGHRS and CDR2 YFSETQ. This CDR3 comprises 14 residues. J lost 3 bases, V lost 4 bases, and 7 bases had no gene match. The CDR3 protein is CASSTIAGNYEQYF. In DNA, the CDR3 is TGCGCCAGCAGCACCATAGCGGGCAACTACGAGCAGTACTTC.

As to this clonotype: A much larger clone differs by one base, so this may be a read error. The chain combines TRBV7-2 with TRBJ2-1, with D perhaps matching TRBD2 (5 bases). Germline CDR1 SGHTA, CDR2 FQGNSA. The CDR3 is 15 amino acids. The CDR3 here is CANSLDWSSYNEQFF. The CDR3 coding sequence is TGTGCCAACAGCTTGGACTGGAGCTCCTACAATGAGCAGTTCTTC.

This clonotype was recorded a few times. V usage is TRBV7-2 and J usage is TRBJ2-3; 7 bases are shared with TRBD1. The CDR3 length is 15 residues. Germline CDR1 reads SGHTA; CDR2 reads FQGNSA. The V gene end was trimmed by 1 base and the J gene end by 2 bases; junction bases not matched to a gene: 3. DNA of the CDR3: TGTGCCAGCAGCTTAGGAGGGGGCTACACAGATACGCAGTATTTT. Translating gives CASSLGGGYTDTQYF.

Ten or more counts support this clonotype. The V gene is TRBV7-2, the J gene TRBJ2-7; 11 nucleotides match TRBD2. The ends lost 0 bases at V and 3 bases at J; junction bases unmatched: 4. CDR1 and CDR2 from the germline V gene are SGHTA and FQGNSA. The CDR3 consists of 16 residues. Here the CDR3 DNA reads TGTGCCAGCAGCTTAGCGTCGGGGACTAGCGGCTACGAGCAGTACTTC. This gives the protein CASSLASGTSGYEQYF.